This T cell receptor (beta chain) comes out of a study of OX40 agonist ivuxolimab in advanced cancers. The study, taken as a whole, reports: Expanded peripheral T cells had an undetermined antigen specificity. At 0.1 to 3.0 mg/kg and by week 6, CD4+ and CD8+ T cells in the blood had expanded clonally.

CDR3 length equals 15 residues. V lost 2 bases to trimming and J lost 2 bases, with 12 bases between them. Germline CDR1 reads MNHNS; CDR2 reads SASEGT. Sequencing used immunoSEQ multiplex PCR; TCRdb keeps in-frame clones, though not all of them. Among around 67,000 clones listed, about 80% were seen once. Details on this clone: What it binds is unknown.

The TCR sequence derives from an adult with an advanced solid tumor such as melanoma, head and neck, liver or kidney cancer. The sample in question was CD4+ or CD8+ T cells sorted from blood, obtained in a trial of the OX40 agonist ivuxolimab. This chain uses TRBV6-1 with TRBJ2-5; D uncertain. CDR3 bases: TGTGCCAGCAGTGAAATCGGGCGGAGACAAGAGACCCAGTACTTC. Translating gives CASSEIGRRQETQYF.